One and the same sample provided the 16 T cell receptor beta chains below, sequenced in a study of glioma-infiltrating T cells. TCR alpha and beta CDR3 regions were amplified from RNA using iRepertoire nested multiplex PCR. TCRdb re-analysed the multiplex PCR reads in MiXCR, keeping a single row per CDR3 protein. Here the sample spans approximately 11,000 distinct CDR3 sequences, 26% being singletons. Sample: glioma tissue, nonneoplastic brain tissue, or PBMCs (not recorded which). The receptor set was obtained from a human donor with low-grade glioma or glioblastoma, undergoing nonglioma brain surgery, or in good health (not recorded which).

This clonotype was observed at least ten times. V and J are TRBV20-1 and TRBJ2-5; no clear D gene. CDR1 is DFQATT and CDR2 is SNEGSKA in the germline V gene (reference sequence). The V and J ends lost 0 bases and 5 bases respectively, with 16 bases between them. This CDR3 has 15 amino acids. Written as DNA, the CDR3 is TGCAGTGCTAGAGATGTGACGGGCCAAGATGAGACCCAGTACTTC. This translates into CSARDVTGQDETQYF.

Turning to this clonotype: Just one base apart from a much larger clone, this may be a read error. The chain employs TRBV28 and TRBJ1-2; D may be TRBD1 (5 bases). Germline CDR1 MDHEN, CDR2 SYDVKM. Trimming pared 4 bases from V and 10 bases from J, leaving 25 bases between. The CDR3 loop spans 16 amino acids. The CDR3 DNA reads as TGTGCCAGCAGTTCTCCCCTCACGCCAGGGAGGGGTGCCTACACCTTC. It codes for CASSSPLTPGRGAYTF.

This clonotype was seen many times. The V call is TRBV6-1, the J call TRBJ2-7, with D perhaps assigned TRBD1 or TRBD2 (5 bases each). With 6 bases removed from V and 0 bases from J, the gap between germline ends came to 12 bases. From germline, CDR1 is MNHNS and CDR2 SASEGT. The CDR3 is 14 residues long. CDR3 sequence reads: CASRRDRSSYEQYF. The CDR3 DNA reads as TGTGCCAGCAGACGGGACCGCAGCTCCTACGAGCAGTACTTC.

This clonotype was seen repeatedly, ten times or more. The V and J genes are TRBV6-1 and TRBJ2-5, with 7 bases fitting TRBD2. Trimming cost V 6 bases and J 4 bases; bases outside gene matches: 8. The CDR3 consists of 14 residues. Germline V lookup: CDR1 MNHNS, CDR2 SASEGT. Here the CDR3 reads CASRIDSGRETQYF. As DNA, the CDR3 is TGTGCCAGCAGAATAGATAGCGGGCGAGAGACCCAGTACTTC.

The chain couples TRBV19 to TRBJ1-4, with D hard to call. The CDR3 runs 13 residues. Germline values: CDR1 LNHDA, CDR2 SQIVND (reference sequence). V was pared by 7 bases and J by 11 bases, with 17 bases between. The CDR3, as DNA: TGTGCCAGTACCACTACATTGAGAGGGAAACTGTTTTTT. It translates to CASTTTLRGKLFF. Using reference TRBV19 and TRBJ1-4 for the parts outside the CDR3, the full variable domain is DGGITQSPKYLFRKEGQNVTLSCEQNLNHDAMYWYRQDPGQGLRLIYYSQIVNDFQKGDIAEGYSVSREKKESFPLTVTSAQKNPTAFYLCASTTTLRGKLFFGSGTQLSVL.

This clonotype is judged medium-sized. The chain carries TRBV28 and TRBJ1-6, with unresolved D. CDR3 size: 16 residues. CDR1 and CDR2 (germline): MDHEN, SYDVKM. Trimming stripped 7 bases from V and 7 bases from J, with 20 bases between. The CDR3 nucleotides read TGTGCCAGCAAGGACGCAATCGGGCATATCAATTCACCCCTCCACTTT. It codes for CASKDAIGHINSPLHF.

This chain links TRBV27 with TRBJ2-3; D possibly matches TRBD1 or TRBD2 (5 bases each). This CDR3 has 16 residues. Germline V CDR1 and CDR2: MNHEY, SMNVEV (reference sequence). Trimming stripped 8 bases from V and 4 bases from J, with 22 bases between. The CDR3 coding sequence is TGTGCCAGCTCTACCCTTTCCCGGCGAGGGGCAGATACGCAGTATTTT. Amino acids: CASSTLSRRGADTQYF.

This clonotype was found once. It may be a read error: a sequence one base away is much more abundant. For the CDR3, the DNA is TGTGCCAGCAGCTCAGGACTAGCGGGAGTCAATGGGCAGTTCTTC. Its protein product is CASSSGLAGVNGQFF. This rearrangement joins TRBV7-2 to TRBJ2-1; 13 nucleotides agree with TRBD2. The CDR3 has 15 residues. Germline V gene sequence: CDR1 SGHTA, CDR2 FQGNSA.

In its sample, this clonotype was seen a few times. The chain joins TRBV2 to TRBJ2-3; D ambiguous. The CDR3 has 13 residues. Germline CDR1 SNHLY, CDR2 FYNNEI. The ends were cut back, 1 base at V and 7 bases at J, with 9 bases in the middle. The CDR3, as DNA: TGTGCCAGCAGTGAAGTTGTAGATTATACGCAGTATTTT. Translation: CASSEVVDYTQYF. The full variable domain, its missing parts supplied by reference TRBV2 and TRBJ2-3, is EPEVTQTPSHQVTQMGQEVILRCVPISNHLYFYWYRQILGQKVEFLVSFYNNEISEKSEIFDDQFSVERPDGSNFTLKIRSTKLEDSAMYFCASSEVVDYTQYFGPGTRLTVL.

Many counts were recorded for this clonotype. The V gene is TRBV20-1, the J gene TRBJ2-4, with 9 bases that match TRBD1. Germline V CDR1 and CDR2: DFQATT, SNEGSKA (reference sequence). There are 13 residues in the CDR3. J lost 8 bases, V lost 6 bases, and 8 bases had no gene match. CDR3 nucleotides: TGCAGTGCCCTAGGGGACAGGGTTGACATTCAGTACTTC. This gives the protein CSALGDRVDIQYF.

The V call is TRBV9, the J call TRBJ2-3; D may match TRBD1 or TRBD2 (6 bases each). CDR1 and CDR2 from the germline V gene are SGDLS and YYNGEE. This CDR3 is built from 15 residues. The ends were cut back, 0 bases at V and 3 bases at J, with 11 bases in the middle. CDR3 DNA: TGTGCCAGCAGCGTAGGCAGGGGAGGTACAGATACGCAGTATTTT. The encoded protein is CASSVGRGGTDTQYF.

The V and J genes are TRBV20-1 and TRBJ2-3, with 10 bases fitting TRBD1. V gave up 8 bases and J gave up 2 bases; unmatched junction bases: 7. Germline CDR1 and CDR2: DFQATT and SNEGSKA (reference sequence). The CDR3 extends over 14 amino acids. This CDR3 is CSTPRQGATDTQYF. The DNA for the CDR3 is TGCAGTACTCCCAGACAGGGGGCCACAGATACGCAGTATTTT.

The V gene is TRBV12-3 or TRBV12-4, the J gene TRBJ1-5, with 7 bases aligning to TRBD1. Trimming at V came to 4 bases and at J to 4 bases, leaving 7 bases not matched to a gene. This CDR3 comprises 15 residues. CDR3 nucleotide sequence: TGTGCCAGCAGTTCCGACAGGGTAGGAAATCAGCCCCAGCATTTT. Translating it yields CASSSDRVGNQPQHF.

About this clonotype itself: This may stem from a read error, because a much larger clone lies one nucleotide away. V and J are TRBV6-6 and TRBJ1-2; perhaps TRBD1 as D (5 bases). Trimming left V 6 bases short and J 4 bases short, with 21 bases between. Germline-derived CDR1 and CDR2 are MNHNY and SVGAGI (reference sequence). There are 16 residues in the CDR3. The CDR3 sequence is CASSTDFGGNLYGYTF. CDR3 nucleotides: TGTGCCAGCAGCACCGATTTCGGGGGGAACCTCTATGGCTACACCTTC.

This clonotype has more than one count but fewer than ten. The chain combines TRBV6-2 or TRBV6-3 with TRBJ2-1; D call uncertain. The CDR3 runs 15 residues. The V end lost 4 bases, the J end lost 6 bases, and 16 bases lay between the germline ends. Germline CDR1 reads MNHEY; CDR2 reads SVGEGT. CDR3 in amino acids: CASSSRTRTGNEQFF. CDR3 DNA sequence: TGTGCCAGCAGTTCCCGGACCCGAACTGGCAATGAGCAGTTCTTC.

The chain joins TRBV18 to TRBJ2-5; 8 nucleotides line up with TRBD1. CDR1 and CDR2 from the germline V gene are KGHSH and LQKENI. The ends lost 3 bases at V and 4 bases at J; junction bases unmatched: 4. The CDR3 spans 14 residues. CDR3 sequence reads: CASSPDRGRETQYF. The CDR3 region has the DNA TGTGCCAGCTCACCCGACAGGGGACGAGAGACCCAGTACTTC.